What follows are 4 T cell receptor beta chains derived from one specimen sequenced in a study of early T cells in non-severe SARS-CoV-2 infection. MiXCR, run by TCRdb on the 5' RACE reads, gives a single entry per CDR3 protein. The table has 57,000 or so distinct CDR3 sequences, around 13% seen once. Specimen: whole blood. These receptors originate from an adult who was a healthcare worker with PCR-confirmed SARS-CoV-2 infection or an uninfected control (not recorded which).

This chain links TRBV9 with TRBJ2-7; D possibly uses TRBD1 or TRBD2 (5 bases each). This CDR3 contains 15 residues. Germline CDR1 reads SGDLS; CDR2 reads YYNGEE. Deletions cut 0 bases from V and 0 bases from J, with 10 bases between. The CDR3 here is CASSVEGTDSYEQYF. CDR3 coding DNA: TGTGCCAGCAGCGTAGAGGGGACGGACTCCTACGAGCAGTACTTC.

A few counts support this clonotype. The CDR3 bases are TGTGCCAGCAGCCAAGAGAACACTGAAGCTTTCTTT. This sequence encodes CASSQENTEAFF. The chain recombines TRBV7-9 with TRBJ1-1; D is unresolved. Trimming left V 5 bases short and J 1 base short, with 5 bases between. The CDR3 runs to 12 residues. CDR1 and CDR2 (germline): SEHNR, FQNEAQ (reference sequence).

This clonotype was seen a handful of times. The chain couples TRBV7-2 to TRBJ2-7, with D possibly TRBD1 on 6 matching bases. Germline lookup yields CDR1 SGHTA and CDR2 FQGNSA. Trimming took 4 bases from V and 5 from J, leaving 27 bases between them. CDR3 size: 18 residues. The CDR3 protein is CASSWRLRDRPTLDEQYF. The CDR3 DNA reads as TGTGCCAGCAGCTGGAGGCTGAGAGACAGGCCAACGTTGGACGAGCAGTACTTC.

This clonotype was counted a few times. The chain couples TRBV5-4 to TRBJ2-5; TRBD2 matches at 14 bases. V lost 6 bases, J lost 4 bases, and 8 bases stayed unmatched. The germline gives CDR1 SGHNT, CDR2 YYREEE (reference sequence). The CDR3 runs to 16 residues. The CDR3 sequence: CASTRGTSGGGETQYF. The DNA of the CDR3 is TGTGCCAGCACCCGGGGGACTAGCGGGGGAGGAGAGACCCAGTACTTC. Complete variable domain (other parts from reference TRBV5-4 and TRBJ2-5): ETGVTQSPTHLIKTRGQQVTLRCSSQSGHNTVSWYQQALGQGPQFIFQYYREEENGRGNFPPRFSGLQFPNYSSELNVNALELDDSALYLCASTRGTSGGGETQYFGPGTRLLVL.